The rows below give T cell receptor beta chains drawn from one sample of a study of identical twins. TCRdb reanalysed the 5' RACE reads using MiXCR and keeps one entry per CDR3 protein. The repertoire includes about 570,000 distinct CDR3 sequences, roughly 9.9% of them detected once, and approximately 3.2% sits in the top ten. The same sample was also studied in work on yellow fever vaccine responses in identical twins.

The sequencing sample was made of PBMCs. The receptors originated from a woman aged 18-29 years in good health. Both conserved end residues are part of each CDR3. A D gene is named only where the DNA matches it firmly. Clone size, where shown, is once, few, many, or a class for clones that have expanded.

j_call clone_size v_call d_call cdr3_aa cdr3_nt
TRBJ1-1 once TRBV10-3 . CAIGSNTVDTEAFF TGTGCCATCGGCTCAAATACCGTTGACACTGAAGCTTTCTTT
TRBJ2-7 . TRBV20-1 TRBD2 CSARASGRTSYEQYF TGCAGTGCTAGAGCCTCCGGGAGGACCTCCTACGAGCAGTACTTC
TRBJ2-3 few TRBV20-1 TRBD2 CSARVLAGADTQYF TGCAGTGCTAGAGTCCTAGCGGGGGCAGATACGCAGTATTTT
TRBJ2-5 many TRBV3-1 TRBD2 CASSPSGRGGETQYF TGTGCCAGCAGTCCTAGCGGGAGAGGAGGTGAGACCCAGTACTTC
TRBJ2-1 . TRBV6-1 TRBD2 CASSEAQAGGPGEQFF TGTGCCAGCAGTGAAGCGCAAGCGGGGGGCCCTGGTGAGCAGTTCTTC
TRBJ2-3 many TRBV12-3/TRBV12-4 TRBD2 CASSVSGKNTDTQYF TGTGCCAGTTCCGTTAGCGGGAAAAACACAGATACGCAGTATTTT
TRBJ2-5 . TRBV6-5 . CASSYSMYASGETQYF TGTGCCAGCAGTTACTCGATGTACGCCTCAGGGGAGACCCAGTACTTC
TRBJ2-1 few TRBV9 TRBD2 CASSSVGEGPSNEQFF TGTGCCAGCAGCTCCGTTGGGGAGGGCCCCTCCAATGAGCAGTTCTTC
TRBJ2-2 many TRBV4-2 . CASSQATLSGAGELFF TGTGCCAGCAGCCAAGCCACCCTAAGCGGAGCCGGGGAGCTGTTTTTT
TRBJ1-2 . TRBV30 . CAWTVDYGYGYTF TGTGCCTGGACAGTTGATTACGGCTATGGCTACACCTTC
TRBJ2-7 many TRBV15 TRBD2 CATSRTSGSTYEQYF TGTGCCACCAGCAGGACTAGCGGGAGCACCTACGAGCAGTACTTC
TRBJ1-1 few TRBV12-3/TRBV12-4 TRBD1 CASNLGQPEAFF TGTGCCAGCAACTTGGGACAGCCTGAAGCTTTCTTT
TRBJ1-2 few TRBV29-1 . CSVEDSGGYTF TGCAGCGTTGAAGATTCCGGTGGCTACACCTTC
TRBJ2-7 . TRBV27 TRBD1 CASSFLRDRPAEQYF TGTGCCAGCAGTTTCCTCCGGGACAGGCCCGCCGAGCAGTACTTC
TRBJ2-1 . TRBV12-3/TRBV12-4 TRBD2 CASSSRTSGRRYNEQFF TGTGCCAGCAGTTCCCGGACTAGCGGGAGACGGTACAATGAGCAGTTCTTC
TRBJ2-3 few TRBV7-9 . CASSPGILLGDTQYF TGTGCCAGCAGCCCGGGGATACTTCTTGGAGATACGCAGTATTTT
TRBJ2-7 many TRBV7-9 TRBD1 CASSPTGASYEQYF TGTGCCAGCAGCCCAACAGGGGCTTCCTACGAGCAGTACTTC
TRBJ2-7 . TRBV25-1 . CASCEGPSYEQYF TGTGCCAGCTGTGAGGGGCCAAGCTACGAGCAGTACTTC
TRBJ2-7 many TRBV4-3 TRBD2 CASSPGLAATYEQYF TGCGCCAGCAGCCCGGGACTAGCGGCTACCTACGAGCAGTACTTC
TRBJ2-5 many TRBV6-5 . CASSNRVLGQETQYF TGTGCCAGCAGTAACCGGGTCCTTGGCCAAGAGACCCAGTACTTC
TRBJ1-5 few TRBV12-3/TRBV12-4 TRBD1 CASTRDRVNQPQHF TGTGCCAGCACCCGGGACAGGGTCAATCAGCCCCAGCATTTT
TRBJ2-7 many TRBV5-5 TRBD2 CASSLGSGRPYEQYF TGTGCCAGCAGCTTGGGTAGCGGGAGGCCCTACGAGCAGTACTTC
TRBJ2-5 . TRBV7-9 TRBD2 CASSFGLAGGSETQYF TGTGCCAGCAGTTTTGGACTAGCGGGAGGATCGGAGACCCAGTACTTC
TRBJ1-1 many TRBV5-1 . CASSLVGFTEAFF TGCGCCAGCAGCTTGGTGGGGTTCACTGAAGCTTTCTTT
TRBJ2-7 few TRBV11-2 TRBD1 CASSTTTGTGVEQYF TGTGCCAGCAGCACGACCACTGGGACAGGGGTCGAGCAGTACTTC
TRBJ2-7 . TRBV4-3 . CASSQVGTRKQYF TGCGCCAGCAGCCAAGTTGGCACTAGGAAGCAGTACTTC